This T cell receptor beta chain was sequenced in a study of blood T cell repertoires in COVID-19 (TCRdb year 2020). For context, the study as a whole: Samples covering the acute and convalescent phases of COVID-19 were provided by collaborators in the United States, Italy and Spain. The repertoires were made available in a free public database intended to serve as a resource for research on the immune response to SARS-CoV-2. Subjects who had been exposed to COVID-19, were actively infected with it, or had recovered from it provided the deeply sampled blood TCRbeta repertoires that made up the dataset. The samples were drawn from two sources: the first 160 participants of the ongoing ImmuneRACE study, and 1,254 subjects contributed by 6 global collaborators. Sample metadata almost always included a de-identified subject ID, COVID-19 status, age in years and sex. The prospective study material was composed of cDNA or gDNA derived from T cells, B-cell-depleted T cells, or PBMCs. Where HLA class I and class II types were available, the types were taken from metadata supplied by the sample provider, not from assay-based typing.

TCRbeta CDR3 regions were amplified from genomic DNA using the immunoSEQ Assay, a bias-controlled multiplex PCR. In the authors' own workflow: The number of nucleated cells in each sample was estimated by amplification of reference gene primers within the assay. Sequence reads were collapsed and filtered to measure the absolute abundance of every unique TCRbeta CDR3 rearrangement. Productive Simpson clonality was computed per sample as the square root of Simpson's diversity index over productive rearrangements. Imported from immuneACCESS, the table was reduced by TCRdb to in-frame sequences with V and J called. These copies leave out some clones; in studies compared against another copy, an unresolved V gene accounts for under half, and the cause of the remainder is not known. Clone size and V and J calls were adopted from that table, with D and trimming inferred from the DNA. This sample has hundreds of thousands of clones in its table, and 65% to 90% of those were observed once. The ten top clones hold over 1.5% of the sample.

Study-level results and caveats: The quantity of clinical and demographic metadata differed by source and by participant and was supplied without curation.

Regarding this clone: No cognate antigen has been identified for it. Qualities for individual bases were not recorded, and no much larger clone is one base off.

V is trimmed back by 4 bases and J by 7 bases, and the junction contains 7 bases that no gene match accounts for. CDR1 and CDR2 (SGHRS, YFSETQ) derive from the germline V gene. The CDR3 has 14 amino acids, counting the end cysteine and phenylalanine. Just CDR3 DNA is preserved here, 42 bases in frame from base 1. Participants in the prospective study were enrolled through a virtual design, were aged roughly 18 to 95 years, and lived in under 25 United States geographic areas. To assign participants to cohorts, the prospective study relied on clinical history that participants themselves reported in a screening survey and a study questionnaire. ImmuneRACE Cohort 3 recovered participants were defined by two consecutive negative NP/OP PCR tests, healthcare professional clearance, or symptom resolution. Mobile phlebotomists in the prospective study collected whole blood, serum and a nasopharyngeal or oropharyngeal swab from every participant. Participants in the prospective study had the option to provide additional blood draws and questionnaires over a 2-month period. Before DNA extraction, prospective study blood samples were shipped either frozen or at room temperature.

The material sequenced was PBMCs or T cells enriched from blood (not recorded which). This clonotype was sampled from a man aged 40-55 years who had recovered from COVID-19. The V and J genes are TRBV5-1 and TRBJ1-5, with 8 middle bases fitting TRBD1. The CDR3 sequence is CASSLGQGGQPQHF. The nucleotide sequence reads as follows: TGCGCCAGCAGCCTCGGACAGGGCGGGCAGCCCCAGCATTTT.